These T cell receptor beta chains were read from a single sample in a study of regulatory T cells in long-lasting Graves disease. Using its own MiXCR run on the multiplex PCR reads, TCRdb lists one record per CDR3 protein. The table records a few hundred thousand distinct CDR3 sequences, over 15% of them present only once. The same sample was also studied in work on T cells in Graves' hyperthyroidism and ophthalmopathy.

Here the sequenced sample was peripheral blood mononuclear cells (PBMCs), taken at new diagnosis, from a patient treated with antithyroid drugs. All receptors come from a man in his forties or fifties with Graves disease. Both conserved end residues are part of each CDR3. The D gene is left open where the match is weak. Only part of the rows carry a size: once, few, many, or a class if the clone is expanded.

J gene | D gene | V gene | clone size | CDR3 length | CDR3 DNA | CDR3 protein
TRBJ2-5 | - | TRBV4-1 | - | 13 | TGCGCCAGCAGCCAAGTTATGTTCGAGACCCAGTACTTC | CASSQVMFETQYF
TRBJ2-4 | - | TRBV4-3 | - | 12 | TGCGCCAGCAGCCAAGATTTTGACATTCAGTACTTC | CASSQDFDIQYF
TRBJ2-7 | TRBD1 | TRBV3-1 | many | 15 | TGTGCCAGCAGTCGTTCAAACAGGGGATCCTACGAGCAGTACTTC | CASSRSNRGSYEQYF
TRBJ1-3 | - | TRBV18 | many | 14 | TGTGCCAGCTCACCCGAGAGAAGCGGAAACACCATATATTTT | CASSPERSGNTIYF
TRBJ2-1 | - | TRBV24-1 | - | 16 | TGTGCCACCAGTGCCCTGGGGACACAGAAAGTCAATGAGCGGTTCTTC | CATSALGTQKVNERFF
TRBJ2-1 | TRBD2 | TRBV7-8 | many | 13 | TGTGCCAGCAGCGGGACTACTTCGGGGGAGCAGTTCTTC | CASSGTTSGEQFF
TRBJ1-5 | - | TRBV5-1 | - | 13 | TGCGCCAGCAGCTTGGTGCCAGGGGAGCCCCAGCATTTT | CASSLVPGEPQHF
TRBJ1-4 | - | TRBV5-5 | - | 14 | TGTGCCAGCAGCCGGCGCTTTAGTGGTGAAAAACTGTTTTTT | CASSRRFSGEKLFF
TRBJ2-1 | - | TRBV18 | many | 12 | TGTGCCAGCTCTGAGACGGGAAATGAGCAGTTCTTC | CASSETGNEQFF
TRBJ1-2 | TRBD1 | TRBV4-1 | many | 15 | TGTGCCAGCAGCCAAGAAGGAGGGGGCGCGGATGGCTACACCTTC | CASSQEGGGADGYTF
TRBJ1-1 | TRBD1 | TRBV29-1 | - | 16 | TGCAGCGTTGAGAAAGACAGGGGAGTGGTGAACACTGAAGCTTTCTTT | CSVEKDRGVVNTEAFF
TRBJ2-4 | TRBD2 | TRBV20-1 | - | 18 | TGCAGTGCTCCATGGGGACTAGCGGGGGGGGGGGCCAAAAACATTCAGTACTTC | CSAPWGLAGGGAKNIQYF
TRBJ1-1 | - | TRBV7-3 | many | 17 | TGTGCCAGCAGCTTAAGAGGTCCCTGGGCGGGGAACACTGAAGCTTTCTTT | CASSLRGPWAGNTEAFF
TRBJ2-1 | - | TRBV12-3/TRBV12-4 | many | 15 | TGTGCCAGCTCCGTGCGATTAGTGGGGAGCAATGAGCAGTTCTTC | CASSVRLVGSNEQFF
TRBJ2-3 | - | TRBV4-3 | - | 16 | TGCGCCAGCAGCCAGCTAGGACTGCCTGCTGCAGATACGCAGTATTTT | CASSQLGLPAADTQYF
TRBJ1-4 | - | TRBV6-1 | - | 14 | TGTGCCAGCGTCCCAGGGGCAACTAATGAAAAACTGTTTTTT | CASVPGATNEKLFF
TRBJ2-2 | TRBD2 | TRBV5-1 | - | 18 | TGCGCCAGCAGCTTCCAACCGGGACTAGCGGGAAGCACCGGGGAGCTGTTTTTT | CASSFQPGLAGSTGELFF
TRBJ1-1 | - | TRBV19 | few | 16 | TGTGCCAGTAGTATGGGGACCCGGGGGATGAACACTGAAGCTTTCTTT | CASSMGTRGMNTEAFF
TRBJ1-3 | - | TRBV3-1 | many | 14 | TGTGCCAGCAGCCCCCCGGGCCGAGGAAACACCATATATTTT | CASSPPGRGNTIYF
TRBJ2-5 | TRBD2 | TRBV6-2/TRBV6-3 | - | 14 | TGTGCCAGCAGTTGGGGCGGGGGTGGAGAGACCCAGTACTTC | CASSWGGGGETQYF
TRBJ2-5 | TRBD1 | TRBV7-8 | many | 18 | TGTGCCAGCAGCTCCGCCGTCCCGGGACAGGGAAAAGGAGAGACCCAGTACTTC | CASSSAVPGQGKGETQYF
TRBJ2-1 | TRBD1 | TRBV7-2 | many | 15 | TGTGCCAGCAGCCCCCGGACAGGGTACTACAATGAGCAGTTCTTC | CASSPRTGYYNEQFF
TRBJ2-1 | - | TRBV6-1 | many | 18 | TGTGCCAGCAGTGAAGCGCTTCTCGGTGGGGGGGCCTTCTATGAGCAGTTCTTC | CASSEALLGGGAFYEQFF
TRBJ1-2 | - | TRBV10-3 | many | 13 | TGTGCCCTTCGGGACGCCGCCAGGGATGGCTACACCTTC | CALRDAARDGYTF
TRBJ1-5 | - | TRBV2 | many | 15 | TGTGCCAGCAGTGAAGGGAATGACAGGAGTCAGCCCCAGCATTTT | CASSEGNDRSQPQHF
TRBJ2-7 | - | TRBV7-2 | few | 15 | TGTACCAGCAGCTCTGACTGGAGGAGCTCCTACGAGCAGTACTTC | CTSSSDWRSSYEQYF
TRBJ2-6 | - | TRBV4-2 | - | 16 | TGTGCCAGCAGCTTATTAGCGGCCTCTGGGGCCAACGTCCTGACTTTC | CASSLLAASGANVLTF
TRBJ1-4 | TRBD1 | TRBV2 | many | 14 | TGTGCCAGCAGTCCCAACAGGGGAGATGAAAAACTGTTTTTT | CASSPNRGDEKLFF
TRBJ2-2 | TRBD2 | TRBV11-2 | - | 18 | TGTGCCAGCAGCCCTATCCGGACTAGCGGGGGGTCTGTCGGGGAGCTGTTTTTT | CASSPIRTSGGSVGELFF
TRBJ2-5 | TRBD1 | TRBV3-1 | many | 14 | TGTGCCAGCAGCCAAGCGGACAGGGCGGAGACCCAGTACTTC | CASSQADRAETQYF
TRBJ1-5 | TRBD1 | TRBV28 | - | 15 | TGTGCCAGCCAAAATCCGGGACAGTCGCATCAGCCCCAGCATTTT | CASQNPGQSHQPQHF
TRBJ1-5 | - | TRBV6-1 | many | 12 | TGTGCCACAGGAGGGACCTATCAGCCCCAGCATTTT | CATGGTYQPQHF
TRBJ2-4 | - | TRBV28 | - | 15 | TGTGCCAGCAGTTCTCTCTCAGGGGGAGGAAACATTCAGTACTTC | CASSSLSGGGNIQYF
TRBJ2-7 | - | TRBV5-6 | few | 14 | TGTGCCAGCAGCGCGGGGGACAGGACCTACGAGCAGTACTTC | CASSAGDRTYEQYF
TRBJ1-4 | TRBD1 | TRBV4-3 | - | 17 | TGCGCCAGCAGCCAGAAGCCTCGGACAGGGGAGGGAGAAAAACTGTTTTTT | CASSQKPRTGEGEKLFF
TRBJ1-5 | - | TRBV12-3/TRBV12-4 | - | 15 | TGTGCCAGCAGTTATGCGTGGGCTAGCAATCAGCCCCAGCATTTT | CASSYAWASNQPQHF
TRBJ2-5 | - | TRBV24-1 | many | 13 | TGTGCCACCAGTGATTGGGCGGGGGAGACCCAGTACTTC | CATSDWAGETQYF
TRBJ2-2 | - | TRBV4-1 | - | 14 | TGCGCCAGCAGCCGGGGGGCGAACACCGGGGAGCTGTTTTTT | CASSRGANTGELFF
TRBJ1-1 | - | TRBV12-3/TRBV12-4 | many | 12 | TGTGCCAGCAGTTTAAGGGACACTGAAGCTTTCTTT | CASSLRDTEAFF
TRBJ1-2 | - | TRBV28 | many | 15 | TGTGCCAGCAGTACGACAGTGCCCTATAACTATGGCTACACCTTC | CASSTTVPYNYGYTF
TRBJ1-1 | - | TRBV7-9 | few | 14 | TGTGCCAGCGGCAATTACAGGGACTTCACTGAAGCTTTCTTT | CASGNYRDFTEAFF